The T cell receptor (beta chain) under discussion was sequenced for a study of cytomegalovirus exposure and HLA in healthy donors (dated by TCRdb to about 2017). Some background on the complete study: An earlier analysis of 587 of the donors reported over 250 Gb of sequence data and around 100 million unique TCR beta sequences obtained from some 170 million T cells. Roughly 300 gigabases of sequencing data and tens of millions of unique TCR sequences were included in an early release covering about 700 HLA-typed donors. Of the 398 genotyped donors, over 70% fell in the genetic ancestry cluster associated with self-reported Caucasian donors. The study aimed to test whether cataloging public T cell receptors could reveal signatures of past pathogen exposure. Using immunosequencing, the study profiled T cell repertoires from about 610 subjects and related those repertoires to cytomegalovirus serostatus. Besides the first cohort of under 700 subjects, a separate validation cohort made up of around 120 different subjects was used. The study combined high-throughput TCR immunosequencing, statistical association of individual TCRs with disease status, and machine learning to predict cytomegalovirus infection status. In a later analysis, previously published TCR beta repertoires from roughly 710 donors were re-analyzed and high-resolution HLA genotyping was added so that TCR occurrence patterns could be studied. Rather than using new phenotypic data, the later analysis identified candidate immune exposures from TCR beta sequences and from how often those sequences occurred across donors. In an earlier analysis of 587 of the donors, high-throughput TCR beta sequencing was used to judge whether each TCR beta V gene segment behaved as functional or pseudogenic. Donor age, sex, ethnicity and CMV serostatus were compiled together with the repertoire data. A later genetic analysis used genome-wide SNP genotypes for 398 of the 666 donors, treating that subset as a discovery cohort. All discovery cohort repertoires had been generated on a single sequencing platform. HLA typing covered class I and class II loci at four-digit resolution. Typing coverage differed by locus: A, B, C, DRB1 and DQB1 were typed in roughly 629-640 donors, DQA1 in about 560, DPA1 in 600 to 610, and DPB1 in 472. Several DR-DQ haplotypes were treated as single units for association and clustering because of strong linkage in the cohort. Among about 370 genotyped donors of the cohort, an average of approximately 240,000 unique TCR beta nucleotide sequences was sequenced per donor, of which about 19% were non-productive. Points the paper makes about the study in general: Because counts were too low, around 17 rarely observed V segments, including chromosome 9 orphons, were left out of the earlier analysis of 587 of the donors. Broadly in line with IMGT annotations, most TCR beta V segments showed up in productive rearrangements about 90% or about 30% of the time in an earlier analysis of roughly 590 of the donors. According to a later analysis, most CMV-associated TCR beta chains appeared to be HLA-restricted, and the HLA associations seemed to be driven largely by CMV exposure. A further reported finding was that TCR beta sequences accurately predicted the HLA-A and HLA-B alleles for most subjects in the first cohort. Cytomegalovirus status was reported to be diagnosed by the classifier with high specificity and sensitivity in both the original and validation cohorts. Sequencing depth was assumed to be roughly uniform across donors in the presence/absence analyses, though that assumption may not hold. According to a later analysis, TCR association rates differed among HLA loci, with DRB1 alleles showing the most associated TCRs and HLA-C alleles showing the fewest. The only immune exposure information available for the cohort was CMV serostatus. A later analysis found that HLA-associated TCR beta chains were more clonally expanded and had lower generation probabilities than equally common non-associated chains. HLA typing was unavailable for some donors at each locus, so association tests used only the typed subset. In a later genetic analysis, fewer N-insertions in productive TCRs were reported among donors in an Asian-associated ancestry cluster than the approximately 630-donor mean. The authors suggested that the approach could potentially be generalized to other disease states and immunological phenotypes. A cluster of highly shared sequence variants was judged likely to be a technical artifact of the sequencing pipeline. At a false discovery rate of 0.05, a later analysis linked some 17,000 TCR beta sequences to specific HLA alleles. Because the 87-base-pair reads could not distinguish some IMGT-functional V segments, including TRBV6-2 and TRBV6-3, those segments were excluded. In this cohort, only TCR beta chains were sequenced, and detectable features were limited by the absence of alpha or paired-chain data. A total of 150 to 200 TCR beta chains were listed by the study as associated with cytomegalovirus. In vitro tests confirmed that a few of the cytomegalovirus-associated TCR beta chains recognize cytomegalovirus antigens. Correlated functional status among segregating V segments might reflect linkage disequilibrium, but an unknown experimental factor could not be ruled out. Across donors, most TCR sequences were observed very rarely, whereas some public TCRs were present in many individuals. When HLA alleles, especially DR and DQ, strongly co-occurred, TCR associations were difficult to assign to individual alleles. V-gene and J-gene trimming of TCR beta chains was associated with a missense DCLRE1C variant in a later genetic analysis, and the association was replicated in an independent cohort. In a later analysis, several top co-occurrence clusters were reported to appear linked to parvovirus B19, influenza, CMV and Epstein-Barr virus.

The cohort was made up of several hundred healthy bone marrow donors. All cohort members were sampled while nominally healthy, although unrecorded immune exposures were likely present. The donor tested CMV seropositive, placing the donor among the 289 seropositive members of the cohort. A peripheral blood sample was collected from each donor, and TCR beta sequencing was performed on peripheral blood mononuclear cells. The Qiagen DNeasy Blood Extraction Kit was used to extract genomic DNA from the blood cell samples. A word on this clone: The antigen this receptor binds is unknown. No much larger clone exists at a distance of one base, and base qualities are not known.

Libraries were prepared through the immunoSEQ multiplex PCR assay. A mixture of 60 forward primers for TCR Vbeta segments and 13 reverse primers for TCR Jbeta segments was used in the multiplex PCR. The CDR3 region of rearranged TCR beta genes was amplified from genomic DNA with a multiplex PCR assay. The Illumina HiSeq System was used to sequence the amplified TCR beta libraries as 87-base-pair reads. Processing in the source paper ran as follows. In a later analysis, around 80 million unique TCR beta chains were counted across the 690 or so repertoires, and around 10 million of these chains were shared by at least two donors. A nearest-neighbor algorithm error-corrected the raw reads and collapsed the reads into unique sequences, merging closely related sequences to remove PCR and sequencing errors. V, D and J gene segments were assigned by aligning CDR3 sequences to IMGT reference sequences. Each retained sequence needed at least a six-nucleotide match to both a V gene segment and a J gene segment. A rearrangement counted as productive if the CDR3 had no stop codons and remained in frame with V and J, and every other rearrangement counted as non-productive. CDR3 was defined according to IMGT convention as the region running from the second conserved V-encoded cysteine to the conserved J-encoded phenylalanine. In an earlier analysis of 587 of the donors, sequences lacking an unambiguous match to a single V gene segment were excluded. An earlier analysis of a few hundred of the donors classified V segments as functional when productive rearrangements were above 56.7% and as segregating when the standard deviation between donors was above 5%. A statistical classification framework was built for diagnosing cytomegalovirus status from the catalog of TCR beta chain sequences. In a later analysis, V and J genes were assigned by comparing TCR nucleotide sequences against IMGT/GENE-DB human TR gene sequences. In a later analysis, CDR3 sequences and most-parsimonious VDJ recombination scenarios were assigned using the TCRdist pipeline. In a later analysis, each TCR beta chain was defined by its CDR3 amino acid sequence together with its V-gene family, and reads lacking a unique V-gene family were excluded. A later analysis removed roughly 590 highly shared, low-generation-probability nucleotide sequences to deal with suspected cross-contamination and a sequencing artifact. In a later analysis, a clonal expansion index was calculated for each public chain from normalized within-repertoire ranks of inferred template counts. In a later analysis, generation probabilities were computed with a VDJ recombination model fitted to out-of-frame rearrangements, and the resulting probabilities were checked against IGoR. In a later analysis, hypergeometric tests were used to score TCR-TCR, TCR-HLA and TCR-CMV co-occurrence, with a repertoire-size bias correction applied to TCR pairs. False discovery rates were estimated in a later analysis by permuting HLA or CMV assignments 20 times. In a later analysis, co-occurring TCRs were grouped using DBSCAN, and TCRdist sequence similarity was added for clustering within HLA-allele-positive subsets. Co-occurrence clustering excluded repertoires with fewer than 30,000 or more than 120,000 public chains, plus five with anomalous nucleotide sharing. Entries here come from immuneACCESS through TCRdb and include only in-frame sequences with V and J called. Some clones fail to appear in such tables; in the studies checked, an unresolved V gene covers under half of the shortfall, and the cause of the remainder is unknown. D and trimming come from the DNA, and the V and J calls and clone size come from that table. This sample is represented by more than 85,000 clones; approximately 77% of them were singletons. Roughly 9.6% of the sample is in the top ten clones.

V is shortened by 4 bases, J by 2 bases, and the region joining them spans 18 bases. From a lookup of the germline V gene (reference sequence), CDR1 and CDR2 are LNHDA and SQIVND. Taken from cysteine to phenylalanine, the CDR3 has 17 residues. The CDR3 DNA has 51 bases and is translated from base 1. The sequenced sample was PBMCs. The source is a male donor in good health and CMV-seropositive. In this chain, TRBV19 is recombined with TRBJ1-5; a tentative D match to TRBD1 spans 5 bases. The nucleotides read TGTGCCAGTAGTAACGAAAAAGGGGCCGGTCGCAATCAGCCCCAGCATTTT. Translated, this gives CASSNEKGAGRNQPQHF.